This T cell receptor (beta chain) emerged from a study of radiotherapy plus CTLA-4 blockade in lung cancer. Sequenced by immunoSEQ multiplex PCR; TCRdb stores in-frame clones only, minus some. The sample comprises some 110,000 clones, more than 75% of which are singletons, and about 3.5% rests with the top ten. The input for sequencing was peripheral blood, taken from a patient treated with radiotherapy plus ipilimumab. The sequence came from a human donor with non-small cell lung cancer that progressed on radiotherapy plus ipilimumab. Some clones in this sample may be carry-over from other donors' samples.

CDR3 loop: CASSPLPRADTQYF. DNA of the CDR3: TGTGCCAGCTCACCCTTACCCCGGGCGGATACGCAGTATTTT. The J gene is TRBJ2-3, the V gene TRBV18; D uncertain. The CDR3 is 14 residues long. V dropped 3 bases and J dropped 6 bases, with 13 bases sitting between them. Germline V gene sequence: CDR1 KGHSH, CDR2 LQKENI.